One and the same sample provided the 22 T cell receptor beta chains below, sequenced in a study of blood T cell repertoires in COVID-19. Measured with immunoSEQ multiplex PCR; TCRdb has only the in-frame clones, and not every one. The sample lists hundreds of thousands of clones, 88% seen once, with approximately 3% in the top ten. Sample: PBMCs or T cells enriched from blood (not recorded which). These receptors originate from a woman in her 50s who had recovered from COVID-19.

The J gene is TRBJ2-1, the V gene TRBV28; the D gene is possibly TRBD1 (5 bases). The CDR3 runs 15 residues. The V and J ends lost 11 bases and 7 bases respectively, with 24 bases between them. Germline V gives CDR1 MDHEN, CDR2 SYDVKM. CDR3 residues: CAFGPRDGKVNEQFF. CDR3 DNA sequence: TGTGCCTTCGGCCCCAGGGATGGGAAAGTGAATGAGCAGTTCTTC.

This sequence joins TRBV11-1 and TRBJ2-3; 9 nucleotides line up with TRBD2. Germline V gene lookup returns CDR1 SGHAT and CDR2 FQDESV (reference sequence). After removal of 4 bases from V and 0 bases from J, the junction contained 2 bases not matched to a gene. CDR3 length: 15 amino acids. In nucleotides, the CDR3 is TGTGCCAGCAGCTCTAGCGGGACTAGCACAGATACGCAGTATTTT. Amino acids: CASSSSGTSTDTQYF.

This chain connects TRBV7-2 to TRBJ2-7; 8 nucleotides line up with TRBD1. Germline V lookup: CDR1 SGHTA, CDR2 FQGNSA. The CDR3 is 14 residues long. The J segment lost 5 bases and the V segment lost 4 bases, leaving 7 bases of the junction unmatched. The CDR3, as DNA: TGTGCCAGCAGCTCTTGGGACAGGACCAACGAGCAGTACTTC. Amino acids: CASSSWDRTNEQYF.

The genes are TRBV6-5 and TRBJ2-7, with TRBD2 matching 7 bases. CDR1 is MNHEY, CDR2 SVGAGI, per germline. CDR3 length: 14 residues. With 6 bases clipped from V and 4 bases from J, the junction kept 9 bases outside the gene matches. CDR3 sequence (DNA): TGTGCCAGCAGATTTTTGGGGGGGGGATACGAGCAGTACTTC. This sequence encodes CASRFLGGGYEQYF.

The rearrangement uses TRBV9 and TRBJ2-3; TRBD1 matches 8 bases. The V gene end was trimmed by 4 bases and the J gene end by 2 bases; junction bases not matched to a gene: 9. CDR1 and CDR2 from the germline V gene are SGDLS and YYNGEE. The CDR3 length is 16 residues. The CDR3 sequence is CASSTLTGAVTDTQYF. The DNA for the CDR3 is TGTGCCAGCAGCACATTGACAGGGGCCGTCACAGATACGCAGTATTTT.

This chain connects TRBV7-8 to TRBJ2-5; 7 bases line up with TRBD1. CDR3 length: 14 amino acids. The trim removed 4 bases at V and 2 bases at J, leaving 4 bases unmatched. Per germline, CDR1 SGHVS and CDR2 FQNEAQ. CDR3 DNA: TGTGCCAGCAGCTCCGGACAGGCGCAAGAGACCCAGTACTTC. As protein: CASSSGQAQETQYF.

The CDR3 here is CASSSGQPTLNTEAFF. The CDR3 DNA reads TGTGCCAGCAGCTCCGGACAGCCGACGCTGAACACTGAAGCTTTCTTT. The chain employs TRBV11-2 and TRBJ1-1, with a weak D call TRBD1 (6 bases). CDR1 is SGHAT and CDR2 is FQNNGV in the germline V gene. This CDR3 comprises 16 residues. Trimming took 4 bases from V and 0 from J, leaving 15 bases between them.

The V and J genes are TRBV7-9 and TRBJ1-2, with D maybe TRBD1 (5 bases). Between the trimmed V and J ends, which lost 5 bases and 4 bases, there was a span of 17 bases. The CDR3 runs to 15 residues. Germline lookup yields CDR1 SEHNR and CDR2 FQNEAQ (reference sequence). In DNA form, the CDR3 reads TGTGCCAGCAGCCCAAGTGGCAGGGTAACCTATGGCTACACCTTC. This codes for CASSPSGRVTYGYTF.

The rearrangement uses TRBV4-3 and TRBJ2-5; 9 positions match TRBD1. Germline V gene lookup returns CDR1 LGHNA and CDR2 YSLEER. V was pared by 4 bases and J by 4 bases, with 4 bases of the junction left unmatched. This CDR3 contains 14 residues. The CDR3 loop reads CASSLGTGRETQYF. The CDR3 coding sequence is TGCGCCAGCAGCCTGGGGACAGGGAGAGAGACCCAGTACTTC.

Details on this clone: One end of the junction varies from germline; a read error may be responsible. This chain links TRBV7-7 with TRBJ1-3, with 8 bases identical to TRBD1. The CDR3 runs 15 residues. The V gene's germline CDR1 is SSHAT and CDR2 FNYEAQ (reference sequence). The CDR3 bases are TGTGCTAGCAGTTCCGGACAGGGAGGTGGAAACACCATATATTTT. It translates to CASSSGQGGGNTIYF.

The chain links TRBV20-1 to TRBJ1-1; D is unclear. V was trimmed by 3 bases and J by 0 bases, leaving 11 bases between them. Germline V gives CDR1 DFQATT, CDR2 SNEGSKA (reference sequence). The CDR3 extends over 14 amino acids. CDR3 sequence: CSASSQYMNTEAFF. CDR3 nucleotides: TGCAGTGCTAGTTCACAGTACATGAACACTGAAGCTTTCTTT.

The J gene is TRBJ1-1, the V gene TRBV7-2, with 8 bases matching TRBD1. CDR3 length: 15 amino acids. Germline V gene data show CDR1 as SGHTA and CDR2 as FQGNSA. V was clipped by 5 bases and J by 9 bases; unmatched bases: 14. The CDR3 region is CASSRSRTGTIQAFF. CDR3 coding DNA: TGTGCCAGCAGCCGGAGCCGGACAGGGACTATTCAAGCTTTCTTT.

This clone has only one observation. The V and J genes are TRBV7-2 and TRBJ1-6; 7 bases align to TRBD1. J was trimmed by 4 bases and V by 2 bases; bases with no gene match: 2. This CDR3 spans 15 amino acids. Germline values: CDR1 SGHTA, CDR2 FQGNSA. This CDR3 is CASSLQGQYNSPLHF. In nucleotides, the CDR3 is TGTGCCAGCAGCTTACAGGGACAGTATAATTCACCCCTCCACTTT.

The chain is built from TRBV18 and TRBJ1-5; 8 bases fit TRBD1. This CDR3 has 13 residues. Unmatched junction bases numbered 4, after V lost 5 bases and J lost 7 bases. Germline assignment: CDR1 KGHSH and CDR2 LQKENI. This CDR3 reads CASSRTGTQPQHF. The DNA for the CDR3 is TGTGCCAGCTCAAGGACAGGGACGCAGCCCCAGCATTTT.

The rearrangement joins TRBV5-6 to TRBJ2-1; weak D call: TRBD1 (5 bases). This CDR3 spans 12 amino acids. Looked up from germline, CDR1 is SGHDT and CDR2 is YYEEEE. Trimming cost V 8 bases and J 7 bases, with 13 bases left between them. CDR3 sequence: CASTYRINEQFF. The CDR3 DNA reads as TGTGCCAGTACTTACAGGATTAATGAGCAGTTCTTC.

The rearrangement joins TRBV11-2 to TRBJ1-6, with D hard to call. Trimming left V 3 bases short and J 2 bases short, with 14 bases between. The CDR3 loop spans 17 amino acids. Germline lookup yields CDR1 SGHAT and CDR2 FQNNGV. The CDR3 bases are TGTGCCAGCAGCTTTCCCCCTCCCTGCGCCTATAATTCACCCCTCCACTTT. This gives the protein CASSFPPPCAYNSPLHF. The entire variable domain, with the rest obtained from reference TRBV11-2 and TRBJ1-6, is as follows: EAGVAQSPRYKIIEKRQSVAFWCNPISGHATLYWYQQILGQGPKLLIQFQNNGVVDDSQLPKDRFSAERLKGVDSTLKIQPAKLEDSAVYLCASSFPPPCAYNSPLHFGNGTRLTVT.

The chain employs TRBV5-6 and TRBJ1-3; D is possibly TRBD1 (5 bases). CDR1 and CDR2 from the germline V gene are SGHDT and YYEEEE. This CDR3 has 16 residues. V was pared by 5 bases and J by 0 bases, with 15 bases between. As DNA, the CDR3 is TGTGCCAGCAGACGGGGGGTCGGAGTCTCTGGAAACACCATATATTTT. Translation gives CASRRGVGVSGNTIYF. Using reference TRBV5-6 and TRBJ1-3 for the parts outside the CDR3, the full variable domain is DAGVTQSPTHLIKTRGQQVTLRCSPKSGHDTVSWYQQALGQGPQFIFQYYEEEERQRGNFPDRFSGHQFPNYSSELNVNALLLGDSALYLCASRRGVGVSGNTIYFGEGSWLTVV.

The table lists this clone with a count of one. The V gene is TRBV28, the J gene TRBJ1-5; TRBD1 matches 8 bases. The CDR3 runs to 15 residues. Germline CDR1 MDHEN, CDR2 SYDVKM. Germline trimming cut 3 bases from V and 7 bases from J; bases unmatched to any gene: 8. The CDR3 spells CASSFVTGEDQPQHF. The CDR3 region has the DNA TGTGCCAGCAGTTTTGTGACAGGGGAGGACCAGCCCCAGCATTTT.

The chain links TRBV18 to TRBJ1-5; 10 nucleotides align to TRBD1. This CDR3 region has 14 residues. CDR1 KGHSH and CDR2 LQKENI come from the germline V gene. Trimming took 6 bases from V and 7 from J; bases not matched to a gene: 6. In nucleotides, the CDR3 is TGTGCCAGCTCGAGCGACAGGGGGCGGCAGCCCCAGCATTTT. Translation gives CASSSDRGRQPQHF. Supplemented by reference TRBV18 and TRBJ1-5, the full variable domain reads NAGVMQNPRHLVRRRGQEARLRCSPMKGHSHVYWYRQLPEEGLKFMVYLQKENIIDESGMPKERFSAEFPKEGPSILRIQQVVRGDSAAYFCASSSDRGRQPQHFGDGTRLSIL.

The DNA of the CDR3 is TGTGCCAGCAGCTTAACCGGGACAGGCCGCGAGCAGTACTTC. Residues: CASSLTGTGREQYF. The genes are TRBV5-6 and TRBJ2-7, with TRBD1 matching 8 bases. Trimming cost V 2 bases and J 6 bases; bases outside gene matches: 7. This CDR3 is built from 14 residues. CDR1 and CDR2 (germline): SGHDT, YYEEEE.

Comments on this clone: This CDR3 is also generated by other DNA sequences in the sample. This chain uses TRBV11-2 with TRBJ2-3, with D hard to call. CDR1 and CDR2 from the germline V gene are SGHAT and FQNNGV. The CDR3 spans 13 residues. Trimming cost V 1 base and J 1 base, with 3 bases left between them. This CDR3 is CASSLAGTDTQYF. CDR3 DNA sequence: TGTGCCAGCAGCTTAGCGGGCACAGATACGCAGTATTTT.

The V gene is TRBV11-2, the J gene TRBJ2-4; 7 nucleotides align to TRBD2. Per the germline V gene, CDR1 is SGHAT and CDR2 is FQNNGV. J gave up 6 bases and V 4 bases, and 6 bases lay outside the gene matches. The CDR3 runs 14 residues. In DNA, the CDR3 is TGTGCCAGCAGCTCACTAGCGAGAAGAAACATTCAGTACTTC. Its protein product is CASSSLARRNIQYF.